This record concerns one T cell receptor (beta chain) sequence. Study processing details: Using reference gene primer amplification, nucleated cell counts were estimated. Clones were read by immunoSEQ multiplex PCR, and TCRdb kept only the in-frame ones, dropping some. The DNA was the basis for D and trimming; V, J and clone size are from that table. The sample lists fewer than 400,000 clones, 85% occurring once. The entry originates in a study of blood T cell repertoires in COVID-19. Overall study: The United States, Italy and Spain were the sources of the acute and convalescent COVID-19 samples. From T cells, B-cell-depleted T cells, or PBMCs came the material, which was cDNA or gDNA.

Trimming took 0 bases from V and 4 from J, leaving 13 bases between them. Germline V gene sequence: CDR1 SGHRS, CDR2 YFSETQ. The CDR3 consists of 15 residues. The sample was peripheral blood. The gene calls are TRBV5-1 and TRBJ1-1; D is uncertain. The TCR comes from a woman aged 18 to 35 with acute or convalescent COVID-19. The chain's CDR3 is CASSLEWAPATEAFF. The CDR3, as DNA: TGCGCCAGCAGCTTGGAATGGGCGCCGGCCACTGAAGCTTTCTTT.